This TCR beta chain appears in the sequencing data of a study of T cells in Graves' hyperthyroidism and ophthalmopathy (dated by TCRdb to 2018 to 2020). For context, the study as a whole: Peripheral blood samples were taken at the time of initial diagnosis, prior to any treatment. Prospective prediction of ophthalmopathy was tested in an independent validation cohort consisting of 18 to 20 hyperthyroidism patients and about 17 patients who later progressed to ophthalmopathy. The paper reports TCR Vbeta CDR3 sequencing of approximately 140 peripheral blood samples: around 41 ophthalmopathy, about 75 hyperthyroidism and around 17 progressor patients. Thyroid tissue and blood T-cell repertoires from about six Graves' hyperthyroidism patients were also compared in the study. After sampling, hyperthyroidism patients received methimazole starting at 30 mg daily, and ophthalmopathy patients received high-dose intravenous methylprednisolone. The 95 to 100 discovery patients were randomly divided into training and test sets at a 7:3 ratio. A discovery cohort of roughly 100 patients, roughly 43 with Graves' ophthalmopathy and 55 to 60 with stable Graves' hyperthyroidism, was used to find distinguishing TCR V-J signatures. Broader findings and caveats from the paper: A 13 V-J signature model separated ophthalmopathy from stable hyperthyroidism, with around 88% sensitivity and just under 84% specificity in cross-validation and 80%/75% in testing. In validation, the model predicted progression to ophthalmopathy a median of roughly 6.5 months before onset, with about 70% sensitivity and almost 75% specificity. Sample size was not statistically predetermined, and investigators were not blinded to group allocation. Most expanded thyroid clonotypes (frequency above 0.001) were also detected in blood, suggesting blood repertoires may reflect thyroid immune responses.

As encoded in the germline V gene, CDR1 is LGHNA while CDR2 is YSLEER. Measured from the cysteine to the phenylalanine, the CDR3 is 13 residues long. Here the CDR3 DNA is all that survives: 39 bases in frame from base 1. The V and J ends are trimmed by 0 bases and 5 bases, leaving 8 bases between them. This clonotype was counted ten times or more. Its antigen has not been determined. No base quality information exists; no much larger clone differs at one position. The TCR beta CDR3 regions were amplified from the RNA transcripts. A first-round RT-PCR of the TCR CDR3 used the HTBI primer set with the Qiagen OneStep RT-PCR kit. A second multiplex PCR round built the libraries, followed by size selection and purification. Sequencing of the libraries was done on an Illumina HiSeq2000 using paired-end 100 bp reads. As for the authors' bioinformatics: SOAPnuke was used to process the raw data, removing reads that contained adapters or uncalled bases, had a mean Phred below 15, or lacked an exact match to the constant primer or identifier. COPE v1.2.5 was used to merge high-quality paired reads, and clonotypes were defined as unique nucleotide sequences. MiTCR v1.1 was used to align clonotypes to the IMGT TRBV, TRBD and TRBJ reference segments. Only V-J combinations with frequency above 0.0001, covering 99% to 99.2% of repertoires, were analysed. The TCS score was defined as F50 (clonal expansion) divided by E x V (chaos), with BLOSUM62-based TCRdist calculated between CDR3 peptides within each V-J. Welch's t-statistics and random forest reduced around 510 V-J features to about 12, which were used in a naive Bayes classifier (R e1071). The similarity between thyroid and blood repertoires was quantified using the Morisita-Horn index. The public reads were run again by TCRdb, first through fastp at Q25 and then through MiXCR, and only productive beta chains were kept. Under each unique CDR3 protein, matching rows form one entry showing the most common genes and DNA. TCRdb assigned the V and J calls; the authors' analysis was not used. The sample yields 700,000 to 850,000 distinct CDR3 sequences; about a third were counted once. The ten largest make up approximately 31% of the sample.

Stable Graves' hyperthyroidism was defined as the absence of progression to ophthalmopathy over 18 months of follow-up. Hyperthyroidism patients were aged 18 to 65 years and newly diagnosed, with disease duration of less than 2 months. Patients with uncontrolled infections, other autoimmune diseases, pregnancy or lactation were excluded. Diagnoses relied on clinical symptoms, serum thyroxine and TRAb, thyroid ultrasound and orbital computed tomography. Ficoll-Paque density gradient centrifugation was used to isolate PBMCs from approximately 10 ml of fresh peripheral blood. Total RNA was extracted with Trizol reagent, and quality was checked on an Agilent 2100 Bioanalyzer.

The sequenced sample consisted of blood. The chain uses TRBV4-3 and TRBJ2-7; no D gene is confidently identified. This TCR came from a woman aged 40-49 years with Graves' hyperthyroidism. DNA sequence: TGCGCCAGCAGCCAAGAGCGGCGTAACGAGCAGTACTTC. This is translated as CASSQERRNEQYF.